This T cell receptor (beta chain) was sequenced during a study of T cells in Graves' hyperthyroidism and ophthalmopathy. Germline V gene sequence: CDR1 SGDLS, CDR2 YYNGEE. V trimming: 0 bases; J trimming: 1 base; junction bases outside the gene matches: 2. This CDR3 is built from 15 residues. Authors of the study amplified TCR beta CDR3 regions from RNA transcripts. First-round RT-PCR with HTBI primers amplified the TCR CDR3 region. MiXCR was run by TCRdb on the multiplex PCR reads, yielding one entry per CDR3 protein. Counted here are hundreds of thousands of distinct CDR3 sequences, roughly 25% occurring once; the ten biggest clones make up 11%.

Sequencing was performed on blood. The rearrangement uses TRBV9 and TRBJ2-3; 7 bases agree with TRBD2. The source is a woman in her twenties or thirties with Graves' ophthalmopathy. CDR3: CASSVEGRGTDTQYF. For the CDR3, the DNA is TGTGCCAGCAGCGTAGAGGGGAGGGGCACAGATACGCAGTATTTT.